What follows is one TCR beta chain and its context. These data come from a study of shared clonotypes between healthy human individuals. The data were produced by immunoSEQ multiplex PCR, yet TCRdb's version contains in-frame clones alone and is incomplete. This table has more than 2,000,000 clones, over 85% appearing once. Germline CDR1 MDHEN, CDR2 SYDVKM. V shed 1 base and J shed 1 base, with 19 bases lying between them. This CDR3 region has 18 residues. This chain uses TRBV28 with TRBJ2-5; a possible D gene is TRBD2 (6 bases). Sequences were obtained from naive CD4+ T cells sorted from blood. The subset here: CD45RA+ positively selected. The TCR originated in a young man in good health. CDR3: CASSLSRRRARLQETQYF. CDR3 coding DNA: TGTGCCAGCAGTTTATCTCGGAGGAGGGCCCGGCTCCAAGAGACCCAGTACTTC.